This is a list of T cell receptor beta chains from one sample in a study of T cells in localized non-small cell lung cancer. Libraries were prepared by immunoSEQ multiplex PCR; TCRdb keeps only in-frame clonotypes and omits some of them. The sample contains approximately 72,000 clones, 84% of which appear only once. The sample was peripheral blood, taken before any cancer treatment. These receptors were obtained from an older female donor with stage I lung adenocarcinoma. Each CDR3 is given with its conserved first and last residue. Each record gives: CDR3 protein, CDR3 DNA, J gene, D gene, V gene, clone size. D genes are given only for firm matches. Clone size is shown for a subset of rows, as once, few, many or a class of expanded clone.

CDR3 protein: CASASLSRVSNQPQHF
CDR3 DNA: TGTGCCAGCGCTTCACTGTCCAGGGTGAGCAATCAGCCCCAGCATTTT
J gene: TRBJ1-5
D gene: .
V gene: TRBV28
clone size: .

CDR3 protein: CASRPGVDQPQHF
CDR3 DNA: TGCGCCAGCCGACCCGGGGTGGATCAGCCCCAGCATTTT
J gene: TRBJ1-5
D gene: .
V gene: TRBV5-1
clone size: few

CDR3 protein: CATSRDQGQETQYF
CDR3 DNA: TGTGCCACCAGCAGAGATCAGGGCCAAGAGACCCAGTACTTC
J gene: TRBJ2-5
D gene: .
V gene: TRBV15
clone size: .

CDR3 protein: CAWSRAGTGYTF
CDR3 DNA: TGTGCCTGGAGTAGGGCCGGCACGGGCTACACCTTC
J gene: TRBJ1-2
D gene: .
V gene: TRBV30
clone size: .

CDR3 protein: CASSVDPQGTLHF
CDR3 DNA: TGTGCCAGCAGCGTAGACCCCCAAGGGACCCTCCACTTT
J gene: TRBJ1-6
D gene: .
V gene: TRBV9
clone size: .

CDR3 protein: CASSPRTGNNYGYTF
CDR3 DNA: TGTGCCAGCAGCCCCAGGACAGGAAACAACTATGGCTACACCTTC
J gene: TRBJ1-2
D gene: TRBD1
V gene: TRBV5-4
clone size: .

CDR3 protein: CAHGGQGPNSPLHF
CDR3 DNA: TGTGCCCACGGAGGGCAGGGACCCAATTCACCCCTCCACTTT
J gene: TRBJ1-6
D gene: .
V gene: TRBV2
clone size: .

CDR3 protein: CASSLVNNQPQHF
CDR3 DNA: TGTGCCAGCAGTTTGGTTAACAATCAGCCCCAGCATTTT
J gene: TRBJ1-5
D gene: .
V gene: TRBV27
clone size: few

CDR3 protein: CASSIRQALGTQYF
CDR3 DNA: TGTGCCAGTAGTATAAGACAAGCCTTAGGGACCCAGTACTTC
J gene: TRBJ2-5
D gene: .
V gene: TRBV19
clone size: .

CDR3 protein: CASSFLDRAYGYTF
CDR3 DNA: TGTGCCAGCAGTTTCTTGGACAGGGCCTATGGCTACACCTTC
J gene: TRBJ1-2
D gene: TRBD1
V gene: TRBV28
clone size: .

CDR3 protein: CASSLTSLQYF
CDR3 DNA: TGTGCCAGCAGCTTGACTAGCCTGCAGTATTTT
J gene: TRBJ2-3
D gene: TRBD2
V gene: TRBV11-2
clone size: .

CDR3 protein: CASNRGNNEQYF
CDR3 DNA: TGTGCCTCCAACCGCGGGAATAACGAGCAGTACTTC
J gene: TRBJ2-7
D gene: .
V gene: TRBV30
clone size: .

CDR3 protein: CASSLAGANVLTF
CDR3 DNA: TGTGCTAGCAGCTTAGCTGGGGCCAACGTCCTGACTTTC
J gene: TRBJ2-6
D gene: .
V gene: TRBV7-7
clone size: .

CDR3 protein: CASSLWAGTKNTEAFF
CDR3 DNA: TGCGCCAGCAGCTTGTGGGCAGGGACGAAGAACACTGAAGCTTTCTTT
J gene: TRBJ1-1
D gene: .
V gene: TRBV5-1
clone size: .

CDR3 protein: CASSLTGGTEAFF
CDR3 DNA: TGTGCCAGCAGCTTAACAGGGGGGACTGAAGCTTTCTTT
J gene: TRBJ1-1
D gene: TRBD1
V gene: TRBV7-8
clone size: few

CDR3 protein: CAEGDRDLSGANVLTF
CDR3 DNA: TGTGCCGAGGGGGACAGGGACCTCTCTGGGGCCAACGTCCTGACTTTC
J gene: TRBJ2-6
D gene: TRBD1
V gene: TRBV28
clone size: .

CDR3 protein: CASRAKGNTEAFF
CDR3 DNA: TGTGCCAGCAGGGCCAAGGGGAACACTGAAGCTTTCTTT
J gene: TRBJ1-1
D gene: .
V gene: TRBV6-1
clone size: once

CDR3 protein: CASSPSAAEQYF
CDR3 DNA: TGTGCCAGCAGCCCCAGCGCAGCCGAGCAGTACTTC
J gene: TRBJ2-7
D gene: .
V gene: TRBV5-4
clone size: .

CDR3 protein: CASSYSYIGEETQYF
CDR3 DNA: TGTGCCAGCAGTTACTCGTACATCGGAGAAGAGACCCAGTACTTC
J gene: TRBJ2-5
D gene: .
V gene: TRBV6-6
clone size: .

CDR3 protein: CSVEPRLGNTEAFF
CDR3 DNA: TGCAGCGTGGAACCCAGGCTTGGGAACACTGAAGCTTTCTTT
J gene: TRBJ1-1
D gene: .
V gene: TRBV29-1
clone size: .

CDR3 protein: CASRGATGFQETQYF
CDR3 DNA: TGCGCCAGCAGAGGGGCGACGGGATTCCAAGAGACCCAGTACTTC
J gene: TRBJ2-5
D gene: .
V gene: TRBV5-1
clone size: .

CDR3 protein: CANRDRGRNEQFF
CDR3 DNA: TGTGCCAACAGGGACAGGGGTCGCAATGAGCAGTTCTTC
J gene: TRBJ2-1
D gene: TRBD1
V gene: TRBV5-3
clone size: .

CDR3 protein: CASSDLPGYEQYF
CDR3 DNA: TGCGCCAGCAGCGATCTCCCGGGTTACGAGCAGTACTTC
J gene: TRBJ2-7
D gene: .
V gene: TRBV5-1
clone size: .

CDR3 protein: CASSMSPGYEQYF
CDR3 DNA: TGTGCCAGTAGTATGAGCCCCGGCTACGAGCAGTACTTC
J gene: TRBJ2-7
D gene: .
V gene: TRBV19
clone size: .

CDR3 protein: CASSIGGTGVYEQYF
CDR3 DNA: TGTGCCAGTAGTATAGGGGGGACAGGGGTTTACGAGCAGTACTTC
J gene: TRBJ2-7
D gene: TRBD1
V gene: TRBV19
clone size: .

CDR3 protein: CASSSPRVTEAFF
CDR3 DNA: TGTGCCAGCAGTTCCCCGAGGGTTACTGAAGCTTTCTTT
J gene: TRBJ1-1
D gene: .
V gene: TRBV6-5
clone size: few

CDR3 protein: CASSSSRSDTQYF
CDR3 DNA: TGCGCCAGCAGCTCGTCCCGCTCAGATACGCAGTATTTT
J gene: TRBJ2-3
D gene: .
V gene: TRBV5-1
clone size: .

CDR3 protein: CASRPDPPRRGTGNTIYF
CDR3 DNA: TGTGCCAGCAGACCCGATCCCCCTCGAAGGGGAACTGGAAACACCATATATTTT
J gene: TRBJ1-3
D gene: .
V gene: TRBV27
clone size: .

CDR3 protein: CSVEDYTGDNEQFF
CDR3 DNA: TGCAGCGTTGAAGACTATACAGGGGACAATGAGCAGTTCTTC
J gene: TRBJ2-1
D gene: TRBD1
V gene: TRBV29-1
clone size: once

CDR3 protein: CASSHHDSRKEELFF
CDR3 DNA: TGCGCCAGCAGTCACCACGATTCCCGAAAAGAGGAGCTGTTTTTT
J gene: TRBJ2-2
D gene: .
V gene: TRBV23-1
clone size: .

CDR3 protein: CASSRDFKNSPLHF
CDR3 DNA: TGTGCCAGCAGCCGGGACTTTAAGAATTCACCCCTCCACTTT
J gene: TRBJ1-6
D gene: .
V gene: TRBV5-8
clone size: few

CDR3 protein: CASSLSSSGSPLYF
CDR3 DNA: TGTGCCAGCAGCTTATCATCTAGCGGGAGCCCCCTGTATTTT
J gene: TRBJ2-3
D gene: TRBD2
V gene: TRBV7-9
clone size: .

CDR3 protein: CASSHDRGSTGELFF
CDR3 DNA: TGCGCCAGCAGCCATGACAGGGGGAGCACCGGGGAGCTGTTTTTT
J gene: TRBJ2-2
D gene: TRBD1
V gene: TRBV5-1
clone size: .

CDR3 protein: CAWSNLYEQYF
CDR3 DNA: TGTGCCTGGAGTAACCTCTACGAGCAGTACTTC
J gene: TRBJ2-7
D gene: .
V gene: TRBV30
clone size: .

CDR3 protein: CASSRKPGGDTEAFF
CDR3 DNA: TGTGCCAGTAGTAGGAAACCCGGGGGGGACACTGAAGCTTTCTTT
J gene: TRBJ1-1
D gene: .
V gene: TRBV19
clone size: .

CDR3 protein: CASSPAGTLAYEQYF
CDR3 DNA: TGTGCCAGCAGCCCCGCCGGGACACTGGCCTACGAGCAGTACTTC
J gene: TRBJ2-7
D gene: .
V gene: TRBV5-6
clone size: .

CDR3 protein: CASSSDRLRTEAFF
CDR3 DNA: TGTGCCAGCAGTTCCGACAGGTTGAGAACTGAAGCTTTCTTT
J gene: TRBJ1-1
D gene: .
V gene: TRBV6-5
clone size: .

CDR3 protein: CASSVGYINEQFF
CDR3 DNA: TGTGCCAGCAGCGTAGGTTACATCAATGAGCAGTTCTTC
J gene: TRBJ2-1
D gene: .
V gene: TRBV9
clone size: .

CDR3 protein: CASSPDGPRPYEQYF
CDR3 DNA: TGTGCCAGCAGCCCGGACGGACCTCGACCCTACGAGCAGTACTTC
J gene: TRBJ2-7
D gene: .
V gene: TRBV6-5
clone size: .

CDR3 protein: CASSETQGPYGYTF
CDR3 DNA: TGTGCCAGCAGTGAAACGCAGGGTCCCTATGGCTACACCTTC
J gene: TRBJ1-2
D gene: .
V gene: TRBV6-1
clone size: .

CDR3 protein: CASRSGDQPQHF
CDR3 DNA: TGTGCCAGCAGGTCAGGGGATCAGCCCCAGCATTTT
J gene: TRBJ1-5
D gene: .
V gene: TRBV6-5
clone size: .

CDR3 protein: CASSLGLGAGYTF
CDR3 DNA: TGTGCCAGCAGCTTAGGGTTGGGGGCCGGCTACACCTTC
J gene: TRBJ1-2
D gene: .
V gene: TRBV11-2
clone size: .